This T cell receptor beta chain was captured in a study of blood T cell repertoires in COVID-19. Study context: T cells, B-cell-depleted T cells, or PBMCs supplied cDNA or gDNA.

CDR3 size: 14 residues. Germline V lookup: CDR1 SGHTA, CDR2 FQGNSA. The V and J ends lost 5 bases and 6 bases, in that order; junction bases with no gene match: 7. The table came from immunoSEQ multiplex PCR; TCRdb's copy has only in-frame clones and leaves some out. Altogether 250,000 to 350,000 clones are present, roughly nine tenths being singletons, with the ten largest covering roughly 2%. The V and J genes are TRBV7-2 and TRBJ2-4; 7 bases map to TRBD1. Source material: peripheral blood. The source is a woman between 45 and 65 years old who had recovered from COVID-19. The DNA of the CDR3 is TGTGCCAGCAGCCCGGGACAGCAACGAAACATTCAGTACTTC. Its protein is CASSPGQQRNIQYF.